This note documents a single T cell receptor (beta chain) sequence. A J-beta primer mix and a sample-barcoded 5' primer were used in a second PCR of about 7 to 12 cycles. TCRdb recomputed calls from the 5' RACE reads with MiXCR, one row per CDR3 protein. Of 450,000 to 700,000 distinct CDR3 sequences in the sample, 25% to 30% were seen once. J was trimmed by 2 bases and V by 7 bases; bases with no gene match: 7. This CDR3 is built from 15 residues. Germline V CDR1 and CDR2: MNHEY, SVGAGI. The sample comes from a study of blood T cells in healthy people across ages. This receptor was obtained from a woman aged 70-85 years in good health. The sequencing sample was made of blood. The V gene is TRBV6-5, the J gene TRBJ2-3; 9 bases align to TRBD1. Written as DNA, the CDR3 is TGTGCCAGCACCCGGACAGGGGACAACACAGATACGCAGTATTTT. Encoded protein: CASTRTGDNTDTQYF.